These 17 T cell receptor beta chains originate from one sample sequenced in a study of cytomegalovirus exposure and HLA in healthy donors (dated by TCRdb to about 2017). Receptor libraries were prepared by the immunoSEQ multiplex PCR assay. For the multiplex PCR, a mixture combining 60 forward primers for TCR Vbeta segments and 13 reverse primers for TCR Jbeta segments was used. The source is immuneACCESS, and TCRdb retained only in-frame sequences with V and J called. Part of the clones is not carried over; for the studies checked, unresolved V genes explain less than half of this, and the remainder is unexplained. The sample includes about 150,000 clones, with around 80% observed a single time. The leading ten clones occupy 2% to 2.5% of the sample. Material for sequencing was PBMCs. These receptors came from a boy between 2 and 10 years old in good health and CMV-seronegative.

The chain links TRBV18 to TRBJ2-7; TRBD1 is a possible D gene (6 bases). This CDR3 has 12 residues. Germline V gene data show CDR1 as KGHSH and CDR2 as LQKENI. V was cut by 6 bases and J by 4 bases, with 10 bases left in between. CDR3 DNA sequence: TGTGCCAGCTCCCCCAGGGGATACGAGCAGTACTTC. Translation: CASSPRGYEQYF.

The chain couples TRBV9 to TRBJ1-1; D possibly corresponds to TRBD1 (5 bases). Germline values: CDR1 SGDLS, CDR2 YYNGEE. The CDR3 sequence is 15 residues long. The ends were cut back, 0 bases at V and 5 bases at J, with 14 bases in the middle. The CDR3 DNA follows: TGTGCCAGCAGCGTAGTTTCAGGGATATCTACTGAAGCTTTCTTT. The encoded protein is CASSVVSGISTEAFF.

The chain carries TRBV23-1 and TRBJ2-1; D is unclear. TRBV23-1 carries the ORF label, with uncertain function. CDR3 length: 14 amino acids. V lost 1 base and J lost 9, with 13 bases in between. The CDR3 DNA is TGCGCCAGCAGTCAATTCGCTAGTTTGAGTGAGCAGTTCTTC. This gives the protein CASSQFASLSEQFF.

This CDR3 is CASSGYRGRLTNEKLFF. For the CDR3, the DNA is TGTGCCAGCAGTGGTTACAGGGGGCGGTTGACTAATGAAAAACTGTTTTTT. The genes are TRBV2 and TRBJ1-4, with 9 positions matching TRBD1. CDR3 length: 17 residues. Germline trimming cut 4 bases from V and 2 bases from J; bases unmatched to any gene: 8. Looked up from germline, CDR1 is SNHLY and CDR2 is FYNNEI.

This clone was observed at least ten times. The chain joins TRBV6-1 to TRBJ2-7; 7 bases map to TRBD1. Germline assignment: CDR1 MNHNS and CDR2 SASEGT. The CDR3 consists of 16 residues. V lost 1 base, J lost 0 bases, and 6 bases stayed unmatched. In DNA, the CDR3 is TGTGCCAGCAGTGAAGTTCGGAGGACAGGCTCCTACGAGCAGTACTTC. It translates to CASSEVRRTGSYEQYF.

The rearrangement joins TRBV6-1 to TRBJ2-7; D call uncertain. Trimming removed 6 bases from V and 2 bases from J, with 17 bases in between. Germline V gene data show CDR1 as MNHNS and CDR2 as SASEGT. The CDR3 consists of 15 residues. The CDR3 DNA reads TGTGCCAGCAGACAACAGTCAACGGCAACCTACGAGCAGTACTTC. This encodes CASRQQSTATYEQYF.

V usage is TRBV5-1 and J usage is TRBJ1-1; perhaps TRBD1 as D (5 bases). CDR3 length: 15 residues. Germline loops: CDR1 SGHRS, CDR2 YFSETQ. Trimming took off 0 bases at V and 5 bases at J, with 14 bases between the two ends. DNA for the CDR3: TGCGCCAGCAGCTTGGCCTCCGGGGGGACGACTGAAGCTTTCTTT. Translated, it gives CASSLASGGTTEAFF.

The J gene is TRBJ1-2, the V gene TRBV29-1; 7 nucleotides match TRBD1. The CDR3 covers 13 residues. J was trimmed by 7 bases and V by 3 bases; bases with no gene match: 8. In germline, CDR1 is SQVTM, CDR2 ANQGSEA. The CDR3 loop reads CSVEVIGTVGYTF. The CDR3 nucleotides read TGCAGCGTTGAGGTTATCGGGACAGTTGGCTACACCTTC.

The chain combines TRBV4-2 with TRBJ2-7; 9 bases agree with TRBD2. The CDR3 contains 20 residues. The V gene's germline CDR1 is LGHNA and CDR2 YNFKEQ. V shed 0 bases and J 0 bases; nucleotides not matched to a gene: 15. This CDR3 is CASSQDWGLAGSSFSYEQYF. For the CDR3, the DNA is TGTGCCAGCAGCCAAGATTGGGGCCTAGCGGGGAGTTCTTTCTCCTACGAGCAGTACTTC.

The J gene is TRBJ2-7, the V gene TRBV5-8; 11 nucleotides agree with TRBD1. Germline CDR1 and CDR2: SGHTS and YDEGEE. The CDR3 has 15 residues. V gave up 5 bases and J gave up 3 bases; unmatched junction bases: 7. CDR3 protein: CASREPGTGGYEQYF. The CDR3 DNA reads as TGTGCCAGCAGGGAACCCGGGACAGGGGGCTACGAGCAGTACTTC.

The V and J genes are TRBV21-1 and TRBJ2-7; the DNA was not compared with TRBD2, the D call given in the table. TRBV21-1 is reported as a pseudogene. The CDR3 extends over 14 amino acids. The CDR3 sequence is CASSNSGRAYEQYF. As DNA, the CDR3 is TGTGCCAGCAGCAATAGCGGGAGGGCCTACGAGCAGTACTTC.

The CDR3, as DNA: TGTGCCAGCAGCGGCGGGGGGGCCGGCTACGAGCAGTACTTC. This translates into CASSGGGAGYEQYF. This chain links TRBV5-4 with TRBJ2-7; 9 bases map to TRBD2. Germline V CDR1 and CDR2: SGHNT, YYREEE (reference sequence). CDR3 length equals 14 residues. Germline trimming cut 4 bases from V and 3 bases from J; bases unmatched to any gene: 5.

This sequence joins TRBV27 and TRBJ1-1; perhaps TRBD1 as D (6 bases). Germline V gene data show CDR1 as MNHEY and CDR2 as SMNVEV (reference sequence). Deletions cut 4 bases from V and 1 base from J, with 13 bases between. The CDR3 extends over 15 amino acids. Here the CDR3 reads CASSSWTAPNTEAFF. The CDR3 DNA reads TGTGCCAGCAGTTCATGGACAGCTCCGAACACTGAAGCTTTCTTT.

The rearrangement uses TRBV30 and TRBJ2-2, with D perhaps TRBD2 (5 bases). Trimming pared 7 bases from V and 4 bases from J, leaving 10 bases between. The CDR3 consists of 12 residues. Germline V CDR1 and CDR2: GTSNPN, SVGIG (reference sequence). The CDR3 bases are TGTGCCTTTGGACTGGGCACCGGGGAGCTGTTTTTT. This translates into CAFGLGTGELFF. The full variable domain, its missing parts supplied by reference TRBV30 and TRBJ2-2, is SQTIHQWPATLVQPVGSPLSLECTVEGTSNPNLYWYRQAAGRGLQLLFYSVGIGQISSEVPQNLSASRPQDRQFILSSKKLLLSDSGFYLCAFGLGTGELFFGEGSRLTVL.

This clone was detected only a few times. The genes are TRBV25-1 and TRBJ1-4, with 9 bases matching TRBD1. Germline CDR1 MGHDK, CDR2 SYGVNS. This CDR3 has 14 amino acids. Trimming removed 4 bases from V and 7 bases from J; junction bases left unmatched: 4. CDR3 residues: CASSATGGSEKLFF. CDR3 nucleotides: TGTGCCAGCAGTGCTACAGGGGGCTCTGAAAAACTGTTTTTT.

The chain joins TRBV5-1 to TRBJ2-3; D perhaps matches TRBD2 (6 bases). V lost 0 bases and J 0 bases, leaving 11 bases between the germline ends. Germline V gene sequence: CDR1 SGHRS, CDR2 YFSETQ. The CDR3 is 16 amino acids. For the CDR3, the DNA is TGCGCCAGCAGCTTGGGGGGACTCGCTAGCACAGATACGCAGTATTTT. Encoded protein: CASSLGGLASTDTQYF.

This clone was counted between two and nine times. The chain links TRBV5-1 to TRBJ1-4; D ambiguous. The CDR3 totals 13 residues. Trimming removed 0 bases at V and 8 bases at J, with 8 bases between. Germline assignment: CDR1 SGHRS and CDR2 YFSETQ. CDR3 bases: TGCGCCAGCAGCTTGGAAACGGAGGAAAAACTGTTTTTT. Residues: CASSLETEEKLFF.